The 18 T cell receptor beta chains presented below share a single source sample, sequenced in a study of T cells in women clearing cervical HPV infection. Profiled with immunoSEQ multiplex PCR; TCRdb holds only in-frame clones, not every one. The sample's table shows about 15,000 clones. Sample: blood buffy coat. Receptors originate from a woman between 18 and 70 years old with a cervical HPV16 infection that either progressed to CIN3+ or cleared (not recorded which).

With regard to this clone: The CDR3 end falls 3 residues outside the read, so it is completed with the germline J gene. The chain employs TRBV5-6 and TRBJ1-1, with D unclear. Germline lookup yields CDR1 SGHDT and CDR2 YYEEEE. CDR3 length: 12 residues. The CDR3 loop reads CASSPPLGEAFF. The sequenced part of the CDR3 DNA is TGTGCCAGCAGCCCCCCCCTCGGGGAA.

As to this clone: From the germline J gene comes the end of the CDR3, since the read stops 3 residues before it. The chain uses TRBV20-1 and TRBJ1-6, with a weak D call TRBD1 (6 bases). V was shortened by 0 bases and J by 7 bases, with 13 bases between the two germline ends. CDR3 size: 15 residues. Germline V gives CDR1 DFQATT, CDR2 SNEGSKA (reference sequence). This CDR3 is CSARDGGARNSPLHF. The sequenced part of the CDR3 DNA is TGCAGTGCTAGAGATGGGGGGGCGAGAAATTCACCC.

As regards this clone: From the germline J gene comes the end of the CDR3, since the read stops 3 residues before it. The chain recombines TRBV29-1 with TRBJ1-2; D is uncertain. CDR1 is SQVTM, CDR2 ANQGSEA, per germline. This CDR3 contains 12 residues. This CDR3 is CSVEDTVLGYTF. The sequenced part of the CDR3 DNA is TGCAGCGTTGAAGACACAGTGTTAGGC.

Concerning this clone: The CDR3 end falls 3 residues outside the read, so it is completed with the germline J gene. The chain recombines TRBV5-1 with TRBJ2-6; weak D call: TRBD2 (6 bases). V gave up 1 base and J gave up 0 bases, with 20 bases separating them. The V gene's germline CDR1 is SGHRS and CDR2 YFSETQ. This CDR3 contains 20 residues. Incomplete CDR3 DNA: TGCGCCAGCAGCTTGCTACTCCCGGGACTGCTTAGCTCTGGGGCCAACGTC. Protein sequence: CASSLLLPGLLSSGANV. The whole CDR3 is CASSLLLPGLLSSGANVLTF. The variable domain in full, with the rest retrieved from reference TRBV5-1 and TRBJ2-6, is KAGVTQTPRYLIKTRGQQVTLSCSPISGHRSVSWYQQTPGQGLQFLFEYFSETQRNKGNFPGRFSGRQFSNSRSEMNVSTLELGDSALYLCASSLLLPGLLSSGANVLTFGAGSRLTVL.

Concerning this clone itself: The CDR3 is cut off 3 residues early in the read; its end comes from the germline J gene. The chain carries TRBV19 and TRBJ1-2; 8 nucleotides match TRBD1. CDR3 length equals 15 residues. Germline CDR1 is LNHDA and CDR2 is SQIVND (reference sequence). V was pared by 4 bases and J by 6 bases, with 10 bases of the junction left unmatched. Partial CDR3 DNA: TGTGCCAGTAGTACTGGACAGGGAAGGAGAAATGGC. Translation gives CASSTGQGRRNG. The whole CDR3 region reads CASSTGQGRRNGYTF.

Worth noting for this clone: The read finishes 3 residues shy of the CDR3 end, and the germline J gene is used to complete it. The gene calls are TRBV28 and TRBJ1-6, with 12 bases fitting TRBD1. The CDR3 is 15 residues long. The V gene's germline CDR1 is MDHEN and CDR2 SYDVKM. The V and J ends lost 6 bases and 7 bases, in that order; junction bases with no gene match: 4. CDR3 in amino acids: CASRGQGATNSPLHF. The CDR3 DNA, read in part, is TGTGCCAGCAGGGGACAGGGGGCAACGAATTCACCC.

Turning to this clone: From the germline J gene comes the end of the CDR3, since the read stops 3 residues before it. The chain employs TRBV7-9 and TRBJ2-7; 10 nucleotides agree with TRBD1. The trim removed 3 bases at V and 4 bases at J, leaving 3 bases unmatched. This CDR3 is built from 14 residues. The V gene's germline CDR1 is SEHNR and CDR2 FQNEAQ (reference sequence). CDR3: CASSFGQGGYEQYF. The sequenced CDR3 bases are TGTGCCAGCAGCTTCGGACAGGGGGGTTACGAG.

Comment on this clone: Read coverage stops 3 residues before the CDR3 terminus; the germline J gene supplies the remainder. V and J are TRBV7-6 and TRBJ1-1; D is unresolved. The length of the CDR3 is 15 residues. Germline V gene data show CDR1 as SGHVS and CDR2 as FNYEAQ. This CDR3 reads CASSLATKMSGGAFF. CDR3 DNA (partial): TGTGCCAGCAGCTTAGCAACCAAGATGAGCGGTGGA.

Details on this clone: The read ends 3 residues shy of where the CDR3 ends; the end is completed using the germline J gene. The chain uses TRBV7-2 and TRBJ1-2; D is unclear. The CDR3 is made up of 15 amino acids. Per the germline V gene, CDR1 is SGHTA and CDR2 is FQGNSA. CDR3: CASSLVTGNFYDYTF. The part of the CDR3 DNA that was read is TGTGCCAGCAGCTTAGTGACGGGGAACTTCTACGAC.

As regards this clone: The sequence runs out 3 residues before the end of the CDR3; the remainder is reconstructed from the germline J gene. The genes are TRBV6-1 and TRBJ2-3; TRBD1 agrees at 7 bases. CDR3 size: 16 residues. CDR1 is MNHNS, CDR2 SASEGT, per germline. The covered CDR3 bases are TGTGCCAGCAGTGAAATGGACAGGCGTGTCGGGGAGACG. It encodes CASSEMDRRVGET. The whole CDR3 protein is CASSEMDRRVGETQYF.

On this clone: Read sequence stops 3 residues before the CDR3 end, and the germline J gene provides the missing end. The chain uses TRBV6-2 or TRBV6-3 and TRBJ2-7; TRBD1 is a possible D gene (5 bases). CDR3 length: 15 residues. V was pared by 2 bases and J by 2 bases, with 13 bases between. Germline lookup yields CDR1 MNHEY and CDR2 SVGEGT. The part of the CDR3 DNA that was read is TGTGCCAGCAGTTACGGGGCCAATCCTGCCTACGAG. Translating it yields CASSYGANPAYE. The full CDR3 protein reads CASSYGANPAYEQYF.

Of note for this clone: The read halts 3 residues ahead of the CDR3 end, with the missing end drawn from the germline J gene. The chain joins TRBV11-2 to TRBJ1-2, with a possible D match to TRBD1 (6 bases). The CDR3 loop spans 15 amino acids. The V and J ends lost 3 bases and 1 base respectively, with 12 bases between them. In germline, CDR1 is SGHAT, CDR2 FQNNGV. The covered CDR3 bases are TGTGCCAGCAGCTTCCCCGACAGGCTTAACTATGGC. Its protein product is CASSFPDRLNYG. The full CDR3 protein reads CASSFPDRLNYGYTF.

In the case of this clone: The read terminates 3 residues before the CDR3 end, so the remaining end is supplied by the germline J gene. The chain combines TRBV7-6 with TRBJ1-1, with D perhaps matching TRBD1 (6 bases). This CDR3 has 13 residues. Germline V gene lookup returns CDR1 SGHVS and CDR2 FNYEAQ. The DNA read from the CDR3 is TGTGCCAGCAGCCCGGACAGTCAAGAGACA. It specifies CASSPDSQET. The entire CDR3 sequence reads CASSPDSQETAFF.

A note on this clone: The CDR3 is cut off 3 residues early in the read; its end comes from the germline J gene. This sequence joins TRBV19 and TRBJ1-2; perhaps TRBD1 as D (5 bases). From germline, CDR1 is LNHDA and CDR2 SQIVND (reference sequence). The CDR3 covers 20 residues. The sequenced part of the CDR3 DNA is TGTGCCAGTAGTATTGCCGCTCCGGGACTAGCGGGAGGAGGAGCAGATACC. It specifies CASSIAAPGLAGGGADT. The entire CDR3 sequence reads CASSIAAPGLAGGGADTYTF.

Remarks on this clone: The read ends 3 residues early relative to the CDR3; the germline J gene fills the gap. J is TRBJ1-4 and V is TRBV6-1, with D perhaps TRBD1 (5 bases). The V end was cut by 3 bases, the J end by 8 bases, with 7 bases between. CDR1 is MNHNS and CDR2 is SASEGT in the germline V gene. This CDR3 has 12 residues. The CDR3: CASSEGPEKLFF. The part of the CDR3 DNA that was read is TGTGCCAGCAGTGAGGGGCCAGAAAAA.

The CDR3: CASSEGGHSNQPQHF. The CDR3 DNA, read in part, is TGTGCCAGCAGTGAAGGGGGACATAGCAATCAGCCC. The chain is built from TRBV2 and TRBJ1-5, with D possibly TRBD1 on 6 matching bases. The read stops 3 residues short of the end of the CDR3; the missing end is completed from the germline J gene. The germline CDR1 and CDR2 sequences are SNHLY and FYNNEI. The CDR3 contains 15 residues. V lost 1 base and J 0 bases, leaving 7 bases between the germline ends.

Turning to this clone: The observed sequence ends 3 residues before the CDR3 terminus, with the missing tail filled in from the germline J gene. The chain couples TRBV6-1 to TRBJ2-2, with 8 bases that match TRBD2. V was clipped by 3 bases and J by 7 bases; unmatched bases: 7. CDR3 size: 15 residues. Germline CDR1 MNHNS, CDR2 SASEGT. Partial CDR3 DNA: TGTGCCAGCAGTGACGGACTAGCTAGGGTCGGGGAG. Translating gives CASSDGLARVGE. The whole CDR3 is CASSDGLARVGELFF.

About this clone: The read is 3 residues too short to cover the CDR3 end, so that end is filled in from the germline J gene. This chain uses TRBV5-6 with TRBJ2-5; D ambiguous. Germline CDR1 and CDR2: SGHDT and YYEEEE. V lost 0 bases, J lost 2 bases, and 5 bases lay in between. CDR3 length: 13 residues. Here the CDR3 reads CASSLEQQETQYF. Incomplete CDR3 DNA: TGTGCCAGCAGCTTGGAACAGCAAGAGACC.